A selection of T cell receptor beta chains follows, all from one sample in a study of CD4 T cells in relation to SARS-CoV-2 and coronaviruses. No antigen has been assigned to these receptors. Some clones are missing from TCRdb's copy, which holds only in-frame ones; the method was immunoSEQ multiplex PCR. The table records about 20,000 clones, 65% to 85% of them present only once. The sample comprised CD4+ T cells from PBMCs, cultured in vitro. These receptors all come from a human donor in good health. The CDR3 runs from the conserved cysteine through the conserved F or W. D genes are given only for firm matches. Only part of the rows carry a size: once, few, many, or a class if the clone is expanded.

d_call | cdr3_length | j_call | clone_size | v_call | cdr3_aa | cdr3_nt
NA | 13 | TRBJ2-3 | NA | TRBV10-3 | CAISGGTEHTQYF | TGTGCCATCAGTGGCGGGACAGAACATACGCAGTATTTT
NA | 14 | TRBJ1-1 | NA | TRBV6-2/TRBV6-3 | CASSWIMINTEAFF | TGTGCCAGCAGTTGGATTATGATCAACACTGAAGCTTTCTTT
NA | 13 | TRBJ1-1 | NA | TRBV9 | CASSAGRGTEAFF | TGTGCCAGCAGCGCCGGCCGGGGCACTGAAGCTTTCTTT
NA | 15 | TRBJ1-5 | NA | TRBV27 | CASSATGQGHQPQHF | TGTGCCAGCAGTGCGACAGGTCAGGGGCATCAGCCCCAGCATTTT
NA | 15 | TRBJ2-3 | NA | TRBV11-2 | CASSLALAGPDTQYF | TGTGCCAGCAGCTTAGCTTTGGCAGGTCCAGATACGCAGTATTTT
NA | 14 | TRBJ1-1 | NA | TRBV7-9 | CASSLQSGTVEAFF | TGTGCCAGCAGCTTACAATCGGGAACAGTGGAAGCTTTCTTT
NA | 16 | TRBJ2-3 | NA | TRBV2 | CASSAGDHLSTDTQYF | TGTGCCAGCAGTGCCGGAGACCATTTAAGCACAGATACGCAGTATTTT
TRBD1 | 17 | TRBJ1-2 | NA | TRBV5-4 | CASSLYGTGSSRYGYTF | TGTGCCAGCAGCTTATACGGGACAGGGTCGTCCCGCTATGGCTACACCTTC
TRBD1 | 14 | TRBJ2-5 | NA | TRBV6-5 | CASSYVGTGVAQYF | TGTGCCAGCAGTTACGTAGGGACAGGGGTGGCCCAGTACTTC
NA | 13 | TRBJ2-6 | NA | TRBV6-2/TRBV6-3 | CASSYSGANVLTF | TGTGCCAGCAGTTACTCTGGGGCCAACGTCCTGACTTTC
TRBD2 | 16 | TRBJ2-2 | NA | TRBV10-3 | CAISPGGSGRGGELFF | TGTGCCATCAGTCCTGGTGGTAGCGGGAGAGGCGGGGAGCTGTTTTTT
NA | 15 | TRBJ1-6 | few | TRBV27 | CASSLSTQGDSPLHF | TGTGCCAGCAGTTTATCGACTCAGGGTGACTCACCCCTCCACTTT
NA | 13 | TRBJ1-5 | NA | TRBV18 | CASSLQGNQPQHF | TGTGCCAGCTCACTTCAGGGCAATCAGCCCCAGCATTTT
NA | 13 | TRBJ1-6 | NA | TRBV7-3 | CASSQQGRTPLHF | TGTGCCAGCAGCCAACAGGGTCGGACACCCCTCCACTTT
NA | 15 | TRBJ2-6 | NA | TRBV6-5 | CASSIRVAGANVLTF | TGTGCCAGCAGTATCAGGGTCGCGGGGGCCAACGTCCTGACTTTC
TRBD2 | 16 | TRBJ2-3 | NA | TRBV5-4 | CASSLVLAGSTDTQYF | TGTGCCAGCAGCTTGGTCCTAGCGGGTAGCACAGATACGCAGTATTTT
NA | 13 | TRBJ1-3 | few | TRBV14 | CASSQEVGNTIYF | TGTGCCAGCAGCCAAGAGGTGGGAAACACCATATATTTT
NA | 14 | TRBJ2-7 | few | TRBV19 | CASSPGLSSNEQYF | TGTGCCAGTAGTCCGGGACTCTCTTCCAACGAGCAGTACTTC
NA | 19 | TRBJ1-3 | NA | TRBV21-1 | CASSKGKGDSILSGNTIYF | TGTGCCAGCAGCAAAGGTAAAGGGGACAGTATTCTCTCTGGAAACACCATATATTTT
TRBD1 | 15 | TRBJ2-5 | NA | TRBV6-5 | CASRFGTGGQETQYF | TGTGCCAGCCGCTTCGGGACAGGGGGACAAGAGACCCAGTACTTC
NA | 14 | TRBJ2-7 | NA | TRBV18 | CASSYRDQAYEQYF | TGTGCCAGCTCTTACCGGGATCAGGCCTACGAGCAGTACTTC
NA | 16 | TRBJ2-2 | NA | TRBV4-2 | CASSQGKDSTTGELFF | TGTGCCAGCAGCCAAGGAAAGGACAGTACCACCGGGGAGCTGTTTTTT
NA | 17 | TRBJ2-2 | once | TRBV21-1 | CASSKVVHRESPGELFF | TGTGCCAGCAGCAAAGTAGTTCACAGGGAAAGCCCCGGGGAGCTGTTTTTT
NA | 15 | TRBJ1-1 | few | TRBV5-6 | CASSLDGGSDTEAFF | TGTGCCAGCAGCTTGGACGGGGGCTCGGACACTGAAGCTTTCTTT
TRBD1 | 15 | TRBJ2-2 | NA | TRBV5-6 | CASSLYRGNTGELFF | TGTGCCAGCAGCTTGTACAGGGGAAACACCGGGGAGCTGTTTTTT